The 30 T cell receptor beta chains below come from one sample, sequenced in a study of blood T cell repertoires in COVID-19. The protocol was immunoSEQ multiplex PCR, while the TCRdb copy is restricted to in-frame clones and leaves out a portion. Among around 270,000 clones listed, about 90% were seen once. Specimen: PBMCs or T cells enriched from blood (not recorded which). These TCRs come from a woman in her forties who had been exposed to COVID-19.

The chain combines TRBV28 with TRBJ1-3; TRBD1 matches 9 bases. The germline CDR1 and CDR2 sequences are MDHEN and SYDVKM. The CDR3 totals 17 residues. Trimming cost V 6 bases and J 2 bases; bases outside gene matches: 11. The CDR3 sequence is CASSPTRGQGPGNTIYF. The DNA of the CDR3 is TGTGCCAGCAGCCCAACCCGGGGACAGGGTCCTGGAAACACCATATATTTT.

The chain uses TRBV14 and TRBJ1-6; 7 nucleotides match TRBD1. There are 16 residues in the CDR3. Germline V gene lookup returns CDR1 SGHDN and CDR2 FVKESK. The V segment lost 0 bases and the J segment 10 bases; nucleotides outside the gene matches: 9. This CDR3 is CASSQDSQGVGSPLHF. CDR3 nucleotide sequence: TGTGCCAGCAGCCAAGATTCTCAGGGGGTCGGGTCACCCCTCCACTTT.

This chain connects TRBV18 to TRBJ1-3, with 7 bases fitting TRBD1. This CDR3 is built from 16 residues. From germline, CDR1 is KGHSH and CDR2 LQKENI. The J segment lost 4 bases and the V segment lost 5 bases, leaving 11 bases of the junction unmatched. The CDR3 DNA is TGTGCCAGCTCAGCGTCTGCACAGGGGATGGGAAACACCATATATTTT. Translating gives CASSASAQGMGNTIYF.

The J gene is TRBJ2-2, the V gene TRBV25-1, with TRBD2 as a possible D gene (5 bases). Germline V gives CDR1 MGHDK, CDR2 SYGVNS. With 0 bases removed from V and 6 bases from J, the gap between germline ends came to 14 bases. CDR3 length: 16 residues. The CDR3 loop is CASSEYPPTRSGELFF. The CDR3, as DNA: TGTGCCAGCAGTGAATATCCCCCTACTAGATCCGGGGAGCTGTTTTTT.

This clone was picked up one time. The CDR3, as DNA: TGCGCCAGCAGCTTGGCCTCGGAAGCTTTCTTT. Translated, it gives CASSLASEAFF. The V call is TRBV5-1, the J call TRBJ1-1; D is unclear. Deletions cut 0 bases from V and 8 bases from J, with 5 bases between. There are 11 residues in the CDR3. Germline V CDR1 and CDR2: SGHRS, YFSETQ.

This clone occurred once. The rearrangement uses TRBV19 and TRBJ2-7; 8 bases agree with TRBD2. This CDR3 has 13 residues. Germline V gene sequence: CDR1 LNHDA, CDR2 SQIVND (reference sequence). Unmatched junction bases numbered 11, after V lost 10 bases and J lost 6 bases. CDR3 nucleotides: TGTGCCACAAATAAGCGGGGGACCATCGAGCAGTACTTC. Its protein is CATNKRGTIEQYF.

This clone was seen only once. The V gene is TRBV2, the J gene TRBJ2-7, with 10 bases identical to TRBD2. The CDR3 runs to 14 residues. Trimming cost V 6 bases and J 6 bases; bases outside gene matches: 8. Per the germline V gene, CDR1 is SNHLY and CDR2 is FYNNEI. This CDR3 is CASSKREGFSEQYV. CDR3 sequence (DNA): TGTGCCAGCAGCAAGCGGGAGGGTTTCAGCGAGCAGTACGTC.

CDR3 nucleotides: TGTGCCAGCGGAGGCGGGGCACTTAGCACAGATACGCAGTATTTT. Translating it yields CASGGGALSTDTQYF. V and J are TRBV5-4 and TRBJ2-3; tentative D call: TRBD2 (6 bases). V lost 7 bases and J lost 0, with 15 bases in between. The CDR3 loop spans 15 amino acids. CDR1 is SGHNT and CDR2 is YYREEE in the germline V gene (reference sequence). Full variable domain (missing parts from reference TRBV5-4 and TRBJ2-3): ETGVTQSPTHLIKTRGQQVTLRCSSQSGHNTVSWYQQALGQGPQFIFQYYREEENGRGNFPPRFSGLQFPNYSSELNVNALELDDSALYLCASGGGALSTDTQYFGPGTRLTVL.

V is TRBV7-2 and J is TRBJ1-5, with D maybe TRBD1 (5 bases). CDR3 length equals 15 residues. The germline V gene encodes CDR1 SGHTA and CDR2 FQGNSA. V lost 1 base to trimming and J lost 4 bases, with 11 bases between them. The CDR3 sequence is CASSLDQGGNQPQHF. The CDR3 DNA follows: TGTGCCAGCAGCTTAGACCAGGGAGGGAATCAGCCCCAGCATTTT.

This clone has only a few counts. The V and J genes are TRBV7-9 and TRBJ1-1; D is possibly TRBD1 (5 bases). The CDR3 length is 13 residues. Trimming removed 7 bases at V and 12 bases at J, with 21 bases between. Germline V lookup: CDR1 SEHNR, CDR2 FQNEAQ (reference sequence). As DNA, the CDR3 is TGTGCCAGCACCCCTTCTGGGGGGATGGGAACTTTCTTT. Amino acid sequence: CASTPSGGMGTFF.

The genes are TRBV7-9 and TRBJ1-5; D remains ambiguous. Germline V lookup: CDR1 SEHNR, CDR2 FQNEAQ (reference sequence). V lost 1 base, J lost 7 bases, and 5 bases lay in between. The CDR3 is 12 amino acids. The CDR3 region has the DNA TGTGCCAGCAGCTTAGGGAGGCAGCCCCAGCATTTT. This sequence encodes CASSLGRQPQHF.

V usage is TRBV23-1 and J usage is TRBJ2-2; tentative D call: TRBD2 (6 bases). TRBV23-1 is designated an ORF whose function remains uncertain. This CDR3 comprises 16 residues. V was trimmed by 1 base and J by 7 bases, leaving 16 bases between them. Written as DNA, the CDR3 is TGCGCCAGCAGTCAATGTCGGGAGACGGTCGGCGGGGAGCTGTTTTTT. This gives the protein CASSQCRETVGGELFF.

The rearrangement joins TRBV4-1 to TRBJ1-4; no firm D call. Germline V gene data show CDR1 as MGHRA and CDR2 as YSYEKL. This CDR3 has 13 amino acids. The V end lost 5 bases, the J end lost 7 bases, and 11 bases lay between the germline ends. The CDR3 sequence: CASSLALSEKLFF. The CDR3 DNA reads TGCGCCAGCAGCTTGGCCTTGTCTGAAAAACTGTTTTTT.

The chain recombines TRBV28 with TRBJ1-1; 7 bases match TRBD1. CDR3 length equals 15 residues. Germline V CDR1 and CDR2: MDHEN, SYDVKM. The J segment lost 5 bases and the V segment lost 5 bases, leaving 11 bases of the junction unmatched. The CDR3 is CASSDRQGLLTEAFF. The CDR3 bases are TGTGCCAGCAGTGACAGACAGGGATTGCTGACTGAAGCTTTCTTT. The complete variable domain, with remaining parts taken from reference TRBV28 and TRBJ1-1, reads DVKVTQSSRYLVKRTGEKVFLECVQDMDHENMFWYRQDPGLGLRLIYFSYDVKMKEKGDIPEGYSVSREKKERFSLILESASTNQTSMYLCASSDRQGLLTEAFFGQGTRLTVV.

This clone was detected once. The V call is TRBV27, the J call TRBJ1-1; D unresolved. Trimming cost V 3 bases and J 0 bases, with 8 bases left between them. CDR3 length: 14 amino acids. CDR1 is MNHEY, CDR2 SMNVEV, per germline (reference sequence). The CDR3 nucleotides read TGTGCCAGCAGTTTGACACCCATGAACACTGAAGCTTTCTTT. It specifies CASSLTPMNTEAFF.

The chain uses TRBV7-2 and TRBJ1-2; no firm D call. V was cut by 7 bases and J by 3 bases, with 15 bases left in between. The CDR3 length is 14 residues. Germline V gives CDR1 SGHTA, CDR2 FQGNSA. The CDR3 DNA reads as TGTGCCAGCAACTACGCCGGGATCGACTATGGCTACACCTTC. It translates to CASNYAGIDYGYTF.

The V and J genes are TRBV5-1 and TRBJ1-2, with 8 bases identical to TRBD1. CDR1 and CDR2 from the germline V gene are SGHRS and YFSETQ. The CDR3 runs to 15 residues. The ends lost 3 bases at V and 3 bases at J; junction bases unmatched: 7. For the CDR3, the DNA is TGCGCCAGCAGCTACGGACAGGGCCTTGACTATGGCTACACCTTC. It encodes CASSYGQGLDYGYTF.

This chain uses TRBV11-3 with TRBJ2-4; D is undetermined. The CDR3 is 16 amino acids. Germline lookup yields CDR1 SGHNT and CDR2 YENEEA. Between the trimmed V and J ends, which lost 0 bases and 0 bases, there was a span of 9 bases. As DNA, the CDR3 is TGTGCCAGCAGCTTAGATCGTTTACTAGCCAAAAACATTCAGTACTTC. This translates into CASSLDRLLAKNIQYF.

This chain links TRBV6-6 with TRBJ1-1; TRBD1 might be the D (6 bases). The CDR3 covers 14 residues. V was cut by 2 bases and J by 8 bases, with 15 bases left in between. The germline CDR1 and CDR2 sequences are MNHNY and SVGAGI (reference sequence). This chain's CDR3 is CASSYGTPVAEAFF. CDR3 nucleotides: TGTGCCAGCAGTTACGGGACACCCGTCGCGGAAGCTTTCTTT.

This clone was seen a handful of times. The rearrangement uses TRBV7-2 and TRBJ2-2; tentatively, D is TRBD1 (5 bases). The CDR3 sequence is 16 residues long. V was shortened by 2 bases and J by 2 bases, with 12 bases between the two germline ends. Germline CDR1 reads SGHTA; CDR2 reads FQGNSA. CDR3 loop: CASSLNGAINTGELFF. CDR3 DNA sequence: TGTGCCAGCAGCTTAAATGGGGCGATTAACACCGGGGAGCTGTTTTTT.

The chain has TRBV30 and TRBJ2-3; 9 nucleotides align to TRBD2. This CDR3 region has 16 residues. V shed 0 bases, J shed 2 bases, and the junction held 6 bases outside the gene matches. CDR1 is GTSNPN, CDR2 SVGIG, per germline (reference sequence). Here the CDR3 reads CAWSVPVAGATDTQYF. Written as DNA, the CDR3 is TGTGCCTGGAGTGTACCCGTAGCGGGAGCCACAGATACGCAGTATTTT.

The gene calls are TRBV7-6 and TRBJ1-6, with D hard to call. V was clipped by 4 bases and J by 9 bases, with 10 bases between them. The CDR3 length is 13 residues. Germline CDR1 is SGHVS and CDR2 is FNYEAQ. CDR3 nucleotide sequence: TGTGCCAGCAGCTCCGAGGGCCTTTCACCCCTCCACTTT. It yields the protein CASSSEGLSPLHF.

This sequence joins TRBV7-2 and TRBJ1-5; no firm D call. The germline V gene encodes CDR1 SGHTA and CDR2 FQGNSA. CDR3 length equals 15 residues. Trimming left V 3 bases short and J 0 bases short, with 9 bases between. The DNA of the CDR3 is TGTGCCAGCAGCTTGCAGTCCACTAGCAATCAGCCCCAGCATTTT. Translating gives CASSLQSTSNQPQHF. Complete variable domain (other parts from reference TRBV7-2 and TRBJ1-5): GAGVSQSPSNKVTEKGKDVELRCDPISGHTALYWYRQSLGQGLEFLIYFQGNSAPDKSGLPSDRFSAERTGGSVSTLTIQRTQQEDSAVYLCASSLQSTSNQPQHFGDGTRLSIL.

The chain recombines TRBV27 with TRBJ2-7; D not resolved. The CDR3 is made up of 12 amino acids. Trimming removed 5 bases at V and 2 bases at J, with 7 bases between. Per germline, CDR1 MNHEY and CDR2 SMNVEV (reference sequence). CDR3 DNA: TGTGCCAGCAGTCCGACAACCTACGAGCAGTACTTC. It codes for CASSPTTYEQYF.

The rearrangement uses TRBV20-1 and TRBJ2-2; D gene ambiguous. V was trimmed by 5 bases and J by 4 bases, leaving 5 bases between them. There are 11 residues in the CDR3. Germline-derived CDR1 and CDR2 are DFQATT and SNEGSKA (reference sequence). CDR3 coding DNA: TGCAGTGCTTATTCCACCGGGGAGCTGTTTTTT. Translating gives CSAYSTGELFF.

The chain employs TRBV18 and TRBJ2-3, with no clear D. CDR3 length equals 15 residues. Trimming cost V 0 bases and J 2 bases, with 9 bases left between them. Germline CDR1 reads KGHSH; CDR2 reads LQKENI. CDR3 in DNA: TGTGCCAGCTCACCACCGGTCAGGCCCACAGATACGCAGTATTTT. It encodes CASSPPVRPTDTQYF.

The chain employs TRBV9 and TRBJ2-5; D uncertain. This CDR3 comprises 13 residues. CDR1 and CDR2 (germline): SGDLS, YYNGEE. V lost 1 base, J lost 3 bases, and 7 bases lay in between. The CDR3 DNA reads TGTGCCAGCAGCGTAAACCCAGAAGAGACCCAGTACTTC. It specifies CASSVNPEETQYF.

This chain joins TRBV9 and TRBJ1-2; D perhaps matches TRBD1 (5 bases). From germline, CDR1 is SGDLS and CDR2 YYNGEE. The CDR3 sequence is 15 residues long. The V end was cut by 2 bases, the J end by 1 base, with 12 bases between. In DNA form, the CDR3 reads TGTGCCAGCAGCGTTCAGGGTATGGTTAACTATGGCTACACCTTC. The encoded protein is CASSVQGMVNYGYTF.

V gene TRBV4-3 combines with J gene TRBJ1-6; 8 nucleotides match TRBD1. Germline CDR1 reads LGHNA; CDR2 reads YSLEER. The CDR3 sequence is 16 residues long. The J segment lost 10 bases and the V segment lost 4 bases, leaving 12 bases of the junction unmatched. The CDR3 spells CASSRKAAGGESPLHF. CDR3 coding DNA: TGCGCCAGCAGCCGAAAGGCGGCAGGGGGCGAGTCACCCCTCCACTTT.

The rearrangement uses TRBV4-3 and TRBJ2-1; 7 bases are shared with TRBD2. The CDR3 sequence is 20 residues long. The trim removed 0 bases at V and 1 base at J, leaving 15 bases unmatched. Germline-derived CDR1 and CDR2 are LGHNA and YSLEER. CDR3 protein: CASSQDLGFLGEGSYNEQFF. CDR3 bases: TGCGCCAGCAGCCAAGACTTAGGTTTTCTGGGGGAGGGGTCCTACAATGAGCAGTTCTTC.